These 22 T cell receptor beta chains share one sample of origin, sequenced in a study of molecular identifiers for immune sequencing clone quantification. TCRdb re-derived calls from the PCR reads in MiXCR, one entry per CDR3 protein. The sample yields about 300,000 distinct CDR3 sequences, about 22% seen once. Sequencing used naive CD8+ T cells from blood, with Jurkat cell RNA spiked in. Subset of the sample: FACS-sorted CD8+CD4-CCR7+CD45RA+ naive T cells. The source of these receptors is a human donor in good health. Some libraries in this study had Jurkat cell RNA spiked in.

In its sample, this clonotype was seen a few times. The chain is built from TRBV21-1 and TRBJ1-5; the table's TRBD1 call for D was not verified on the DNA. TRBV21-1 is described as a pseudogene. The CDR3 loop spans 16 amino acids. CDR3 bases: TGTGCCAGCAGCAAAGCGGGGCAGGGCGGCAATCAGCCCCAGCATTTT. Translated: CASSKAGQGGNQPQHF.

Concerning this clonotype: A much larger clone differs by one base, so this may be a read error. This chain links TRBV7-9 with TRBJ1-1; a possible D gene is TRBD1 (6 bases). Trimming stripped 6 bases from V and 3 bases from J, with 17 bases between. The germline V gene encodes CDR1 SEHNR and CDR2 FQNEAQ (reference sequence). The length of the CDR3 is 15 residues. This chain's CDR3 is CASRTGGGVDTEAFF. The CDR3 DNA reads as TGTGCCAGCAGGACGGGAGGGGGGGTGGACACTGAAGCTTTCTTT.

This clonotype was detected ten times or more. The CDR3 loop is CATSASDPLLGEQYF. Here the CDR3 DNA reads TGTGCCACCAGTGCTTCCGATCCACTACTAGGGGAGCAGTACTTC. This chain connects TRBV24-1 to TRBJ2-7, with D tentatively TRBD2 (5 bases). Germline loops: CDR1 KGHDR, CDR2 SFDVKD. Trimming left V 5 bases short and J 7 bases short, with 20 bases between. This CDR3 has 15 residues.

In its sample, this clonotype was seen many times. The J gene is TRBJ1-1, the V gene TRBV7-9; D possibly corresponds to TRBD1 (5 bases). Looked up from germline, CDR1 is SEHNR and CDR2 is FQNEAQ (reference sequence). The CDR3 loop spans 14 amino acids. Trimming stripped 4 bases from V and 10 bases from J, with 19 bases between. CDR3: CASSSRDSPASAFF. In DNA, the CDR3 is TGTGCCAGCAGCTCCCGGGACTCCCCTGCATCAGCTTTCTTT.

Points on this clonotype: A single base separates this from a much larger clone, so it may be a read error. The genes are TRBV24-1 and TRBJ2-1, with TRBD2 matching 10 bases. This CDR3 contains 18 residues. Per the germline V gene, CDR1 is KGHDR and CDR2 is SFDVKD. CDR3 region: CATSDFTSGTISYNELFF. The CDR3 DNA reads TGTGCCACCAGTGATTTTACTAGCGGGACAATCTCCTACAATGAGCTGTTCTTC.

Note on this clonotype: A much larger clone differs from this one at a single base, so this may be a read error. The CDR3 nucleotides are TGTGCCTGGACCGAGTGGGTATACAATGAGCAGTTCTTC. Its translation: CAWTEWVYNEQFF. V and J are TRBV30 and TRBJ2-1; D uncertain. Germline CDR1 is GTSNPN and CDR2 is SVGIG (reference sequence). Trimming took 4 bases from V and 4 from J, leaving 11 bases between them. This CDR3 has 13 residues.

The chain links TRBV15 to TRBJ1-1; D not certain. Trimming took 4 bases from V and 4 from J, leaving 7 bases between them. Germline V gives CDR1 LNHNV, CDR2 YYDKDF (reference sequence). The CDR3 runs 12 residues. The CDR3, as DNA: TGTGCCACCAGCATAGGCGGCACTGAAGCTTTCTTT. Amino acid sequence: CATSIGGTEAFF.

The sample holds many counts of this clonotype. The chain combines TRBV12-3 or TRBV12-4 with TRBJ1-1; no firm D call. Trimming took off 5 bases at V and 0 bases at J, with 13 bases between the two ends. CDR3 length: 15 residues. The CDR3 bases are TGTGCCAGCAGTAATTACAGCCTCCTGAACACTGAAGCTTTCTTT. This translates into CASSNYSLLNTEAFF.

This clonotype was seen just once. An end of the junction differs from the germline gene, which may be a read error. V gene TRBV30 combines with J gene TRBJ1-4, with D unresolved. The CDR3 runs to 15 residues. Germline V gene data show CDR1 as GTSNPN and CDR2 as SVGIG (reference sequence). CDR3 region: CAWSSTTEPNEKLVF. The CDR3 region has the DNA TGTGCCTGGAGTTCCACAACGGAACCAAATGAAAAACTGGTTTTT.

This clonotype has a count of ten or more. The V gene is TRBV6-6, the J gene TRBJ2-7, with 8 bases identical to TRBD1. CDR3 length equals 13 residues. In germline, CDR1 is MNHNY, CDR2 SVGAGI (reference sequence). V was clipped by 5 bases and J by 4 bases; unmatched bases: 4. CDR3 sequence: CASSPDREYEQYF. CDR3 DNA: TGTGCCAGCAGTCCGGACAGGGAGTACGAGCAGTACTTC.

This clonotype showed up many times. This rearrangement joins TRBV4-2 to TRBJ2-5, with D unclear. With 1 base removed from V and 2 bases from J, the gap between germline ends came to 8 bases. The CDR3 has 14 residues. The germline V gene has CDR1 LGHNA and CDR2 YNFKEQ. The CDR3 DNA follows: TGTGCCAGCAGCCAAGGTGTTCCACAAGAGACCCAGTACTTC. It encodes CASSQGVPQETQYF.

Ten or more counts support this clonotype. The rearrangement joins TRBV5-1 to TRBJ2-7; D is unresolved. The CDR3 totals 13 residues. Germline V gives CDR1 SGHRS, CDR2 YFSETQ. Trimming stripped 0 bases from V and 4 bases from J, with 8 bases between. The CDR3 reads CASSLALGYEQYF. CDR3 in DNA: TGCGCCAGCAGCTTGGCCTTGGGTTACGAGCAGTACTTC.

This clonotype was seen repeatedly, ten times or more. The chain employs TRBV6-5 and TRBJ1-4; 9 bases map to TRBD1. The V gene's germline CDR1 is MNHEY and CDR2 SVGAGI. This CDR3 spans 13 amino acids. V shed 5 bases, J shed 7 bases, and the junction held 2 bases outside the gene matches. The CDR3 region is CASSTGGGEKLFF. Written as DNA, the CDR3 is TGTGCCAGCAGTACAGGGGGCGGTGAAAAACTGTTTTTT.

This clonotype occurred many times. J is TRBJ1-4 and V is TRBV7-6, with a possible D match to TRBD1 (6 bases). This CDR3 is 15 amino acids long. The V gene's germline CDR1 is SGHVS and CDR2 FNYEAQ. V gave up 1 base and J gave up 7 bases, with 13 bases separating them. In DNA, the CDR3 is TGTGCCAGCAGCTTAGAAGGGACAAGAGTTGAAAAACTGTTTTTT. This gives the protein CASSLEGTRVEKLFF. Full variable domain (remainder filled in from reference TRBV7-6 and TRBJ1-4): GAGVSQSPRYKVTKRGQDVALRCDPISGHVSLYWYRQALGQGPEFLTYFNYEAQQDKSGLPNDRFSAERPEGSISTLTIQRTEQRDSAMYRCASSLEGTRVEKLFFGSGTQLSVL.

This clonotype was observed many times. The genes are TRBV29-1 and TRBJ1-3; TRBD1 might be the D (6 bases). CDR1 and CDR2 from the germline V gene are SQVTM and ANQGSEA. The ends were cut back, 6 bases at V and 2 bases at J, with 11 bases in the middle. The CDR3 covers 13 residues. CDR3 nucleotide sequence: TGCAGCGTCGAAACAGGGCCTGGAAACACCATATATTTT. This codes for CSVETGPGNTIYF.

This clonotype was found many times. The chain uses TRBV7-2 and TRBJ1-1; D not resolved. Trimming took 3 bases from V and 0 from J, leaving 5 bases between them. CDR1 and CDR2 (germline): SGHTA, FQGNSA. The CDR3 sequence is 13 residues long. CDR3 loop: CASSFDLNTEAFF. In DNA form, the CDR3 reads TGTGCCAGCAGCTTTGACTTGAACACTGAAGCTTTCTTT.

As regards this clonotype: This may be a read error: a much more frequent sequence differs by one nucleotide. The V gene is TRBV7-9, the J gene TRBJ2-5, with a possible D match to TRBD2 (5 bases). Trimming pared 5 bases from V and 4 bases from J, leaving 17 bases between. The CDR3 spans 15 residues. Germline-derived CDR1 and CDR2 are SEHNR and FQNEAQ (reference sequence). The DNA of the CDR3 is TGTGCCAGCAGCGGGGAACGGGGATACCGAGAGACCCAGTACTTC. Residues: CASSGERGYRETQYF.

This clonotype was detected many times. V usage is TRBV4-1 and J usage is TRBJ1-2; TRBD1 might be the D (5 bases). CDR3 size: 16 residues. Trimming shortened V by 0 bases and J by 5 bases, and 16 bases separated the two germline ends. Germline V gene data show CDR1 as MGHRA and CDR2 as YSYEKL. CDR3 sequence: CASSQDGQGSWYGYTF. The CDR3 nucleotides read TGCGCCAGCAGCCAAGATGGGCAGGGAAGTTGGTATGGCTACACCTTC.

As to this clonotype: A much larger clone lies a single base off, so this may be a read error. CDR3 protein: CASSCLAGVYNEQFF. The CDR3 coding sequence is TGTGCCAGCAGCTGTCTAGCGGGAGTGTACAATGAGCAGTTCTTC. The chain carries TRBV6-2 or TRBV6-3 and TRBJ2-1, with TRBD2 matching 10 bases. Losses at the gene ends were 6 bases for V and 4 bases for J; bases not matched to a gene: 6. Germline CDR1 reads MNHEY; CDR2 reads SVGEGT. The CDR3 extends over 15 amino acids.

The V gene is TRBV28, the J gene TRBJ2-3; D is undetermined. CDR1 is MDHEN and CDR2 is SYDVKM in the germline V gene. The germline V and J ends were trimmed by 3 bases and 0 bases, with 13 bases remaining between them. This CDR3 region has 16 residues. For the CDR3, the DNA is TGTGCCAGCAGTTTCTGGGGTTTAGTGAGCACAGATACGCAGTATTTT. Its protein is CASSFWGLVSTDTQYF. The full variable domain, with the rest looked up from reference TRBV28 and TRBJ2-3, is DVKVTQSSRYLVKRTGEKVFLECVQDMDHENMFWYRQDPGLGLRLIYFSYDVKMKEKGDIPEGYSVSREKKERFSLILESASTNQTSMYLCASSFWGLVSTDTQYFGPGTRLTVL.

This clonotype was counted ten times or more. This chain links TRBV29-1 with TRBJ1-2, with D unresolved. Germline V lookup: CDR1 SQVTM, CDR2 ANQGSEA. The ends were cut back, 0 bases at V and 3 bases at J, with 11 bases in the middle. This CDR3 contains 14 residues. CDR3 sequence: CSVEDPERDYGYTF. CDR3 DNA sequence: TGCAGCGTTGAAGATCCAGAGAGGGACTATGGCTACACCTTC.

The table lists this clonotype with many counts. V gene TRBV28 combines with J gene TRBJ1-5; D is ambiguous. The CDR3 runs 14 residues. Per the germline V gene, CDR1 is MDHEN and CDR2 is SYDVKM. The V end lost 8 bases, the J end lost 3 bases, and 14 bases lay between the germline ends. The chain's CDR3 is CASVPAGVNQPQHF. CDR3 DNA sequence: TGTGCCAGCGTACCGGCGGGCGTCAATCAGCCCCAGCATTTT.